The following is a T cell receptor beta chain sequence with its context. CDR3 size: 15 residues. Germline V gene lookup returns CDR1 SGHDT and CDR2 YYEEEE. V gave up 2 bases and J gave up 2 bases, with 11 bases separating them. Original processing notes: The authors estimated nucleated cell counts from reference gene primer amplification. The repertoire was sequenced with immunoSEQ multiplex PCR; TCRdb's copy has only in-frame clones and lacks some. That table is the source of V, J and clone size, and D and trimming were worked out from the DNA. The repertoire holds about 200,000 clones, with around nine tenths as singletons. The data originate from a study of blood T cell repertoires in COVID-19. Study information: Samples representing acute and convalescent COVID-19 were sourced from the United States, Italy and Spain.

The origin of this receptor is a man aged 35 to 55 with active or convalescent COVID-19. Sequencing input: peripheral blood. The chain uses TRBV5-6 and TRBJ1-3; D is unclear. For the CDR3, the DNA is TGTGCCAGCAGCTTTTCACAAAACGCTGGAAACACCATATATTTT. This codes for CASSFSQNAGNTIYF.